The rows below give T cell receptor beta chains drawn from one sample of a study of beta chain features in type 1 diabetes. Sequencing was performed with immunoSEQ multiplex PCR; in TCRdb, only in-frame clones are kept and a portion is missing. The data show 150,000 to 190,000 clones, approximately 10% seen once. Sequenced material: central memory CD4+ T cells from blood. Receptor source: a man aged 25-45 years with type 1 diabetes. Both conserved end residues are part of each CDR3. The D gene is left open where the match is weak. Size values are once, few and many counts, or a class for expanded clones, and some rows have none.

>TRBJ2-1|.|TRBV2|few
TGTGCCAGCGGCCTCCCCCTTTCAGGGTTCTTC
CASGLPLSGFF
>TRBJ2-5|.|TRBV5-6|few
TGTGCCAGCAGCTTGAGCTTGAAGACCCAGTACTTC
CASSLSLKTQYF
>TRBJ1-5|.|TRBV18|few
TGTGCCAGCTCACTCCTCGAGGGCATCAATCAGCCCCAGCATTTT
CASSLLEGINQPQHF
>TRBJ2-1|TRBD1|TRBV28|few
TGTGCCAGCAGACAGGGGGCACGGAATGAGCAGTTCTTC
CASRQGARNEQFF
>TRBJ1-2|.|TRBV9|few
TGTGCCAGCAGCAGACAGAACTATGGCTACACCTTC
CASSRQNYGYTF
>TRBJ1-4|TRBD1|TRBV7-3|.
TGTGCCAGCAGCTTGACAGGGATAGGTGAAAAACTGTTTTTT
CASSLTGIGEKLFF
>TRBJ1-2|.|TRBV14|few
TGTGCCAGCAGCCAAGTGATTGGGGACTCGGGTGGCTACACCTTC
CASSQVIGDSGGYTF
>TRBJ2-3|TRBD1|TRBV7-2|.
TGTGCCAGCAGCCCGGGACAGGGTAACACAGATACGCAGTATTTT
CASSPGQGNTDTQYF
>TRBJ2-2|TRBD2|TRBV28|few
TGTGCCAGCAGTTCCCCGACTAGCGGGAGGGCCGGGGAGCTGTTTTTT
CASSSPTSGRAGELFF
>TRBJ2-7|TRBD2|TRBV18|.
TGTGCCAGCTCACCACCTGGCACCCTAGCGGCCCGAGGCTCCTACGAGCAGTACTTC
CASSPPGTLAARGSYEQYF
>TRBJ1-2|TRBD1|TRBV13|.
TGTGCCAGCAGCATTGGGACAGACTCCCGGAGCTACACCTTC
CASSIGTDSRSYTF
>TRBJ1-5|.|TRBV10-3|few
TGTGCCATCTCGGGGGGGATTGATCAGCCCCAGCATTTT
CAISGGIDQPQHF
>TRBJ2-5|.|TRBV28|few
TGTGCCAGCAGTTTGGAATGGGCGGGGACAGAAGAGACCCAGTACTTC
CASSLEWAGTEETQYF
>TRBJ1-3|.|TRBV29-1|few
TGCAGCGCATCGGGGGGAGGAGGAAACACCATATATTTT
CSASGGGGNTIYF